This record concerns one T cell receptor beta chain sequence. Its antigen specificity is not known. One base away there is no much larger clone; base qualities are not given. The library was prepared using 5' RACE. Sequencing was carried out with an Illumina HiSeq 2500. A second PCR of roughly 7 to 11 cycles was performed with a sample-barcoded 5' primer and a J-beta primer mix. A template-switch 5' adaptor carrying 12 random nucleotides introduced a unique molecular identifier onto each TCR beta cDNA molecule. Each sample yielded at least 3 million CDR3-containing paired-end reads. All of the RNA was converted into first-strand cDNA using the Mint cDNA synthesis kit, with a TRBC-specific oligonucleotide serving as the primer. Following uracil-DNA glycosylase treatment, a first 18-cycle PCR with universal primers M1SS and BC2_uni_R was performed on all cDNA. In the original analysis: For normalization, 1 million high-quality reads were randomly selected from each sample, with every read carrying a distinct molecular identifier. Instead of being binned into consensus sequences, reads with shared molecular identifiers were discarded. MiTCR, with a Q25 quality threshold and the strictest error-elimination algorithm, was used for CDR3 identification, clonotype clustering and error correction. A nonparametric unseen species model with Euler transformation was used to estimate a lower bound on total TCR beta diversity. The public reads were reprocessed in TCRdb via fastp at Q25 and MiXCR, keeping in-frame beta chains. For every CDR3 protein sequence, its rows merge into one entry that carries the most common genes and DNA. The V and J calls and clone size come from TCRdb's table, not from the authors' own analysis. The sample table lists 550,000 to 650,000 distinct CDR3 sequences, about 30% of them with a count of one. Clones ranked in the top ten supply around a sixth of the sample.

The donors were around 39 Caucasian individuals from Russia, aged 6 to 90 years, who were systemically healthy. About 10 milliliters of peripheral blood were collected from each donor into EDTA-treated Vacutainer tubes. Ficoll-Paque density-gradient centrifugation was used to isolate PBMCs, with at least 6.5 million obtained per sample. Trizol reagent was used to extract total RNA from PBMCs, with at least 6 micrograms per sample. Naive CD45RAhigh/CD27high T cell percentages were measured by flow cytometry on a PBMC aliquot from every donor. According to the germline V gene, CDR1 reads SGHDT and CDR2 reads YYEEEE. The CDR3 starts with the cysteine, ends with the phenylalanine, and has 16 residues. Here the CDR3 DNA is all that survives: 48 bases in frame from base 1. Germline trimming: 5 bases from V, 3 bases from J; junction bases outside gene matches: 12. The entry originates in a study of blood T cells in healthy people across ages (dated by TCRdb to about 2015). Context from the whole study: In model experiments, template switching captured roughly one uniquely barcoded TCR beta cDNA molecule for every two T cells. The study measured age-related changes in TCR beta repertoire diversity using deep sequencing normalized with unique cDNA molecular identifiers. Donors were grouped into four age groups: young (average about 15 years), middle-aged (about 40), aged (approximately 67) and long-lived (82). Donors of different ages were randomly distributed across sequencing lanes to avoid experimental bias. For two donors (one aged 18 to 30 and one aged 80 or older), the study analyzed two additional independent replicas of 1 million unique cDNA reads from the same blood draw. On the study overall, not on this receptor specifically: The percentage of naive T cells measured by flow cytometry correlated strongly with observed TCR beta diversity. Donor CMV infection status was unknown, potentially confounding age-related changes in expanded clonotypes. As age increased, observed TCR beta diversity per million T cells dropped in a roughly linear way, and a significant reduction was already evident by age approximately 40. Compared with the aged group, the long-lived group had more naive CD4+ T cells, fewer expanded clones and increased TCR diversity, suggesting age selection. Since profiling was done on bulk unsorted PBMCs, naive and antigen-experienced compartments could not be conclusively compared. Estimates of total diversity from one million sequenced T cells were regarded as lower bounds and underestimates.

This sequence uses TRBV5-6 and TRBJ2-5, and 8 bases in between align with TRBD2. Sequences were obtained from blood. The sequence was collected from a woman of 80 years or more in good health. The CDR3 here reads CASSFRFLAGKETQYF. The nucleotide sequence reads as follows: TGTGCCAGCAGTTTTCGATTTTTAGCGGGGAAAGAGACCCAGTACTTC.